The present T cell receptor beta chain was sequenced within a study of CD8+ T cells in alopecia areata (dated by TCRdb to 2016 to 2019). Background for the entire study: Treated patients were enrolled in an open-label pilot trial of oral tofacitinib, 5 to 10 mg twice daily, for moderate-to-severe alopecia areata. Tofacitinib was administered for 6 to 18 months, and 6 months of follow-up off drug were then conducted to assess delayed response and recurrence. In treated patients, disease severity was measured using the SALT score, which gives the percentage of scalp surface area affected. To study T cell clonal expansion in alopecia areata, the researchers applied high-throughput TCRbeta sequencing to both the C3H/HeJ mouse model and human patients. Scalp tissue and sorted CD4+ and CD8+ peripheral blood T cells from patchy and totalis/universalis alopecia areata patients and from healthy controls were covered by human TCRbeta sequencing. Tofacitinib-treated patients had biopsies at baseline and at 4 and 24 weeks of treatment, with a later scalp biopsy in several patients. Clonality in the scalp was compared among normal scalp (n=4), patchy alopecia areata scalp (n=8), and alopecia totalis/universalis scalp (n=8). RNA came from the PAXgene miRNA kit for fixed scalp, the miRNeasy kit for PBMCs, and the RNeasy kit for mouse skin. Amplification of TCRbeta CDR3 regions was done by immunoSEQ multiplex PCR using 35 Vbeta forward primers and 13 Jbeta reverse primers.

This clone was picked up a small number of times. Its antigen remains undetermined. Base qualities are not recorded, but no much larger clone differs from it by a single base. Library preparation employed the immunoSEQ multiplex PCR assay. RNA was extracted from all samples and reverse transcribed into cDNA as template for TCR sequencing. SuperScript III was used to make first-strand cDNA, primed with a 2:1 mix of oligo-dT and random hexamers. A synthetic immune receptor repertoire was used to assess amplification bias, and residual bias was removed computationally. Under the source paper's analysis protocol: Raw reads were preprocessed to remove errors, and CDR3 was defined by IMGT conventions from the conserved cysteine to phenylalanine. To get clonality, Shannon entropy was normalized by log2 of the number of productive unique TCRs and the result was subtracted from 1. Whether each scalp clone was CD4 or CD8 was inferred by checking scalp TCRbeta sequences against the CD4 and CD8 repertoires from sorted blood. This is the immuneACCESS table as TCRdb keeps it, with only in-frame sequences that have V and J called. A part of the clones is gone; compared with another copy, unresolved V genes explain less than half, and the rest is unexplained. D and trimming come from the DNA, and the V and J calls and clone size come from that table. The sample table shows about 220,000 clones, and roughly 56% are seen once. The top ten constitute 1.5% to 2% of the sample.

CDR1 and CDR2 were assigned from the germline V gene as SGHNT and YENEEA. The germline V end is reduced by 5 bases and the J end by 8 bases; junction bases left unmatched: 12. The CDR3 sequence holds 15 residues, the cysteine and phenylalanine included. The only DNA kept is the CDR3, 45 bases in frame from the first base. The intended sense of this specimen's time point label: around 4 weeks on oral tofacitinib. The sample's treatment or condition, from its label and the paper: oral pan-JAK inhibitor, 5-10 mg twice daily. Lesional scalp punch biopsies and peripheral blood were obtained from alopecia areata patients. PBMCs were isolated by density centrifugation and stained for CD3, CD4 and CD8, and CD4+ and CD8+ T cells were sorted on a FACSAria. Points the paper makes about the study in general: Shared TCR sequences between patients were less evident than in mice, which may be partly attributable to HLA diversity in the patient population. Scalp clonality and the number of expanded CD8+ clones among the top 100 scalp clones were significantly decreased by tofacitinib. During tofacitinib treatment, many expanded lesional clones stuck around in both scalp and blood, and this persistence may partly explain why relapse happens after treatment is stopped. Lesional scalp, especially in alopecia totalis/universalis, showed higher clonality and more expanded CD8+ clones than normal scalp, suggesting antigenic drive. Unlike mouse skin, where gammadelta T cells dominate, normal human skin contains resident alphabeta T cells that get sequenced too, which complicates analysis of the scalp TCR repertoire. The treated cohort was small, with a single nonresponder, so links between baseline CD8+ expansion and response need larger studies.

The TCR was taken from a human donor with alopecia areata. Sequencing used CD4+ T cells sorted from blood, obtained at week 4, from a patient treated with tofacitinib. Recombination linked TRBV11-3 to TRBJ2-1, with TRBD1 matching 7 junction bases. The nucleotide sequence reads as follows: TGTGCCAGCAGCGTTAGTGAGGGGGCTAGCCATGAGCAGTTCTTC. This codes for CASSVSEGASHEQFF.